The source of this T cell receptor (beta chain) is a study of blood T cell repertoires in COVID-19. Across the whole study: There were acute and convalescent COVID-19 samples, and they came from the United States, Italy and Spain.

Individuals aged about 18 to 90 years were recruited from approximately 24 US areas. Those designated as exposed participants met a COVID-19 case within 2 weeks before study entry. V lost 0 bases and J lost 1; bases outside the gene matches: 8. This CDR3 has 18 amino acids. From germline, CDR1 is SGDLS and CDR2 YYNGEE. Clones were sequenced by immunoSEQ multiplex PCR, and TCRdb holds only the in-frame ones, with some missing. The sample gives approximately 190,000 clones, over 80% of which show up once; 3% to 3.5% is in the top ten. The specimen sequenced was PBMCs or T cells enriched from blood (not recorded which). The chain joins TRBV9 to TRBJ2-2, with TRBD2 matching 8 bases. This receptor was obtained from a woman in her twenties or thirties who had been exposed to COVID-19. The CDR3 region is CASSVAGRGALNTGELFF. In nucleotides, the CDR3 is TGTGCCAGCAGCGTAGCTGGGCGGGGGGCTTTGAACACCGGGGAGCTGTTTTTT. Supplemented by reference TRBV9 and TRBJ2-2, the full variable domain reads DSGVTQTPKHLITATGQRVTLRCSPRSGDLSVYWYQQSLDQGLQFLIQYYNGEERAKGNILERFSAQQFPDLHSELNLSSLELGDSALYFCASSVAGRGALNTGELFFGEGSRLTVL.